This TCR beta chain was observed in a study of cytomegalovirus exposure and HLA in healthy donors. Notes on the study in general: Indistinguishable V segments, including TRBV6-2 and TRBV6-3, were excluded. When analyzed later, a missense DCLRE1C variant was found to be linked to TCR beta V- and J-gene trimming.

For this clone: Its cognate antigen is unknown.

V was clipped by 5 bases and J by 11 bases, with 15 bases between them. The CDR3 runs to 12 residues. The germline CDR1 and CDR2 sequences are SEHNR and FQNEAQ (reference sequence). Researchers ran the PCR with 60 Vbeta and 13 Jbeta primers. TCRdb's table, derived via immunoSEQ multiplex PCR, lists solely in-frame clones and lacks some. The repertoire holds roughly 100,000 clones, with roughly three quarters as singletons. The sequencing input was PBMCs. This TCR derives from a woman aged 18-29 years in good health and CMV-seropositive. The genes are TRBV7-9 and TRBJ1-1; D call uncertain. CDR3 region: CASSPSADRAFF. In nucleotides, the CDR3 is TGTGCCAGCAGCCCTTCTGCCGATCGGGCTTTCTTT.